One sample yielded the 3 T cell receptor beta chains listed below, sequenced in a study of radiation and T cells in renal cell carcinoma. The time point was: blood 4 weeks post-SBRT, at nephrectomy. Treatment noted: 15 Gy SBRT to primary tumor, nephrectomy 4 weeks later. Using immunoSEQ multiplex PCR, the repertoire was profiled, and TCRdb retains in-frame clones only, with some absent. The data show 120,000 to 150,000 clones, with 86% seen just once and less than 20% held by the top ten. This material consisted of blood, taken from a patient whose treatment included radiotherapy and nephrectomy. Receptors were obtained from a woman between 50 and 59 years old with renal cell carcinoma.

V usage is TRBV6-4 and J usage is TRBJ1-4; 7 positions agree with TRBD1. Germline CDR1 and CDR2: MRHNA and SNTAGT. The CDR3 consists of 12 residues. With 2 bases clipped from V and 14 bases from J, the junction kept 5 bases outside the gene matches. This CDR3 reads CASSDHRGRLFF. The CDR3 DNA reads TGTGCCAGCAGTGACCACAGGGGACGGCTGTTTTTT.

This chain joins TRBV7-9 and TRBJ1-5; 7 positions agree with TRBD1. Unmatched junction bases numbered 9, after V lost 5 bases and J lost 5 bases. The CDR3 covers 15 residues. Germline V CDR1 and CDR2: SEHNR, FQNEAQ (reference sequence). CDR3 amino acids: CASSQETGSHQPQHF. For the CDR3, the DNA is TGTGCCAGCAGCCAAGAGACAGGGTCGCATCAGCCCCAGCATTTT.

This clone has only one observation. The CDR3 nucleotides read TGTGCCAGCAGCTTGGTCGGGGTGAACACCGGGGAGCTGTTTTTT. Translation gives CASSLVGVNTGELFF. This rearrangement joins TRBV11-2 to TRBJ2-2; possibly TRBD2 for D (5 bases). Trimming stripped 3 bases from V and 1 base from J, with 9 bases between. Germline CDR1 and CDR2: SGHAT and FQNNGV. The CDR3 has 15 residues.